Listed below are T cell receptor beta chains from one sample, sequenced in a study of CD8 T cells in Susac syndrome. TCRdb redid the calling of the immunoSEQ multiplex PCR reads with MiXCR, one entry per CDR3 protein. The repertoire consists of 150,000 to 200,000 distinct CDR3 sequences, with approximately 93% occurring once and the leading ten covering 0.1%. Sequenced material: CD4+ T cells from PBMCs. These TCRs come from a human donor in good health. Both conserved end residues are part of each CDR3. A D gene is named only where the DNA matches it firmly. Rows give clone size only sometimes, using once, few, many, or a class for an expanded clone.

TRBJ2-3	TRBV2	NA	TRBD1	TGTGCCAGCAGGGAGGGACAGGGTACAGATACGCAGTATTTT	CASREGQGTDTQYF
TRBJ2-5	TRBV5-1	once	TRBD2	TGCGCCAGCAGCTTGGACGGGACTACCCAAGAGACCCAGTACTTC	CASSLDGTTQETQYF
TRBJ2-2	TRBV27	NA	TRBD1	TGTGCCAGCAGTTTACCAGGACAGGGGACCACCGGGGAGCTGTTTTTT	CASSLPGQGTTGELFF
TRBJ2-5	TRBV7-2	NA	TRBD2	TGTGCCAGCAGCTCTAGCGGGGCCCGCTCAGGGACCCAGTACTTC	CASSSSGARSGTQYF
TRBJ1-5	TRBV2	NA	NA	TGTGCCAGCAGTGTAGGACTGATTAGCAATCAGCCCCAGCATTTT	CASSVGLISNQPQHF
TRBJ2-7	TRBV7-9	NA	TRBD2	TGTGCCAGCACCCCGCGGGGGAGCGGGATCGAGCAGTACTTC	CASTPRGSGIEQYF
TRBJ1-3	TRBV7-8	NA	NA	TGTGCCAGCAGCCGCAGGGGCTCTGGAAACACCATATATTTT	CASSRRGSGNTIYF
TRBJ1-5	TRBV6-1	NA	NA	TGTGCCAGCCTAGAAGCAGGTAGGGTGCGGAATCAGCCCCAGCATTTT	CASLEAGRVRNQPQHF
TRBJ1-2	TRBV7-2	NA	NA	TGTGCCAGCAGCCCTAGGGGCGGAAGCTTCTATGGCTACACCTTC	CASSPRGGSFYGYTF
TRBJ1-3	TRBV29-1	NA	NA	TGCAGCGTTGGGCAGGGAAACACCATATATTTT	CSVGQGNTIYF
TRBJ2-7	TRBV27	NA	NA	TGTGCCAGCAGTTTATCGGCAGGGGGGCTACCCTACGAGCAGTACTTC	CASSLSAGGLPYEQYF
TRBJ2-3	TRBV20-1	NA	NA	TGCAGTGCGCCCACAGGTGAGGGGCTGACAGATACGCAGTATTTT	CSAPTGEGLTDTQYF
TRBJ1-6	TRBV19	NA	NA	TGTGCCAGTAGAAGGGCCCGGGATTCACCCCTCCACTTT	CASRRARDSPLHF
TRBJ2-1	TRBV18	NA	NA	TGTGCCAGCTCACCCCAGGGGGGCTCCGGTGAGCAGTTCTTC	CASSPQGGSGEQFF
TRBJ1-1	TRBV9	NA	NA	TGTGCCAGCAGCCCCACGGGGGCACCGAACACTGAAGCTTTCTTT	CASSPTGAPNTEAFF
TRBJ2-5	TRBV6-1	NA	TRBD2	TGTGCCAGCAGTCCTACTTTTAGCGGGGGGTTGGGGAAGACCCAGTACTTC	CASSPTFSGGLGKTQYF
TRBJ2-7	TRBV7-2	NA	TRBD2	TGTGCCAGCAGCTTAGGACTCCTAGCGGGGGACCTCTACGAGCAGTACTTC	CASSLGLLAGDLYEQYF
TRBJ2-3	TRBV5-1	NA	TRBD1	TGCGCCAGCAGCTCCGGACAGGGGTTCACAGATACGCAGTATTTT	CASSSGQGFTDTQYF
TRBJ2-7	TRBV5-1	NA	TRBD2	TGCGCCAGCAGCCCCGGAACGGGGGGGTCCTACGAGCAGTACTTC	CASSPGTGGSYEQYF
TRBJ2-1	TRBV12-3/TRBV12-4	NA	NA	TGTGCCAGCAGCCCGCTTTCTTACAATGAGCAGTTCTTC	CASSPLSYNEQFF
TRBJ2-3	TRBV3-1	NA	NA	TGTGCCAGCAGCCTTTCGGGTTTTGGTGCAGATACGCAGTATTTT	CASSLSGFGADTQYF
TRBJ1-5	TRBV7-2	NA	TRBD1	TGTGCCAGCACCAAGGACAGGGGAGGTCAGCCCCAGCATTTT	CASTKDRGGQPQHF
TRBJ1-1	TRBV29-1	NA	NA	TGCAGCGGATTTACTGGGAACACTGAAGCTTTCTTT	CSGFTGNTEAFF
TRBJ2-2	TRBV4-1	NA	NA	TGCGCCAGCAGCCATGACGCCTCTAGCGCGAACACCGGGGAGCTGTTTTTT	CASSHDASSANTGELFF
TRBJ1-3	TRBV7-2	NA	NA	TGTGCCAGCAGCTCACAGGGAGGGACTGGAAACACCATATATTTT	CASSSQGGTGNTIYF
TRBJ1-1	TRBV3-1	NA	NA	TGTGCCAGCAGCCAAGAGTACGGCCCCCCGGGTGAAGCTTTCTTT	CASSQEYGPPGEAFF
TRBJ2-3	TRBV28	NA	NA	TGTGCCAGCAGCTCCGAGGGGGGGGATGATACGCAGTATTTT	CASSSEGGDDTQYF
TRBJ2-2	TRBV12-5	NA	NA	TGTGCTAGTGGTCTCGCGGGTTCTAACACCGGGGAGCTGTTTTTT	CASGLAGSNTGELFF
TRBJ2-5	TRBV9	NA	TRBD1	TGTGCCAGCAGCGTATCGGGACAGGTGAGAGAGACCCAGTACTTC	CASSVSGQVRETQYF
TRBJ1-1	TRBV30	NA	NA	TGTGCCTGGAGTGTTATAGACACTGAAGCTTTCTTT	CAWSVIDTEAFF
TRBJ2-1	TRBV2	NA	NA	TGTGCCAGCAGGGGGGGGGCCCCGGGGAATGAGCAGTTCTTC	CASRGGAPGNEQFF
TRBJ2-5	TRBV14	few	TRBD1	TGTGCCAGCAGCCAAGGCGACAGGGGACAAGAGACCCAGTACTTC	CASSQGDRGQETQYF
TRBJ2-7	TRBV6-1	NA	NA	TGTGCCAGCAGCGCAGGGGAATACGAGCAGTACTTC	CASSAGEYEQYF